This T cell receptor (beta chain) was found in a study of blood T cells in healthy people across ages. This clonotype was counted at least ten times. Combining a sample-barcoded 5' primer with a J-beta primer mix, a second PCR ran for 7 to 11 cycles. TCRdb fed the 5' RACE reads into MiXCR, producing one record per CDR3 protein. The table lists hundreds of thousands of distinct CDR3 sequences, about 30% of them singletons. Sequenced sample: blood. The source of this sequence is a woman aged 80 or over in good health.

The CDR3 bases are TGTGCCAGCAGTTCCAACCCTCGAAGGGACACCTACACAGATACGCAGTATTTT. Its protein is CASSSNPRRDTYTDTQYF. The gene calls are TRBV6-5 and TRBJ2-3, with a tentative D call TRBD1 (6 bases). The length of the CDR3 is 18 residues. The V end was cut by 4 bases, the J end by 2 bases, with 22 bases between. Germline CDR1 and CDR2: MNHEY and SVGAGI.